This entry describes one T cell receptor (beta chain). This sample is part of a study of control samples from healthy donors and cancer patients. Method: immunoSEQ multiplex PCR; TCRdb's copy keeps in-frame clones and lacks some. Among 90,000 to 150,000 clones listed, 89% were seen once. The TCR sequence derives from a man aged 50 to 59 in good health. Input material: blood.

CDR3 bases: TGTGCCAGCAGCCAACAGGGGGCGAGGGCAAATGAGCAGTTCTTC. Amino acids: CASSQQGARANEQFF. This chain uses TRBV7-2 with TRBJ2-1, with TRBD1 matching over 9 bases. Looked up from germline, CDR1 is SGHTA and CDR2 is FQGNSA. This CDR3 comprises 15 residues. The trim removed 5 bases at V and 7 bases at J, leaving 9 bases unmatched.